These 17 T cell receptor beta chains originate from one sample sequenced in a study of T cell repertoires in cytomegalovirus infection. TCRdb fed the reads into MiXCR, producing one record per CDR3 protein. The top ten hold around 8.5% of the sample, which has over 100,000 distinct CDR3 sequences, approximately 15% seen once. Sequenced sample: PBMCs. These receptors all come from a human donor in good health (CMV status not recorded). Some clones in this sample may be carry-over from other donors' samples.

The rearrangement uses TRBV12-3 or TRBV12-4 and TRBJ2-3; 9 nucleotides line up with TRBD1. This CDR3 has 15 amino acids. J was trimmed by 3 bases and V by 6 bases; bases with no gene match: 7. CDR3 sequence reads: CASSTATGGTDTQYF. Here the CDR3 DNA reads TGTGCCAGCAGCACCGCGACAGGGGGTACAGATACGCAGTATTTT.

This clonotype was found many times. This CDR3 reads CASSLEGAGELFF. The CDR3 nucleotides are TGTGCCAGCAGCCTCGAGGGCGCCGGGGAGCTGTTTTTT. This chain connects TRBV7-6 to TRBJ2-2, with D possibly being TRBD2 (5 bases). Germline CDR1 reads SGHVS; CDR2 reads FNYEAQ. The CDR3 runs 13 residues. V lost 5 bases to trimming and J lost 6 bases, with 10 bases between them.

This sequence joins TRBV28 and TRBJ1-2, with D possibly being TRBD1 (5 bases). Germline values: CDR1 MDHEN, CDR2 SYDVKM. Trimming removed 3 bases from V and 5 bases from J, with 25 bases in between. The CDR3 length is 18 residues. The chain's CDR3 is CASSLAGQGPRVGYGYTF. The CDR3 DNA sequence: TGTGCCAGCAGTTTGGCTGGACAAGGACCAAGAGTCGGGTATGGCTACACCTTC.

This clonotype was detected many times. The chain recombines TRBV14 with TRBJ2-1; D uncertain. V was pared by 2 bases and J by 0 bases, with 17 bases between. The CDR3 has 18 amino acids. Germline CDR1 SGHDN, CDR2 FVKESK. The CDR3 DNA follows: TGTGCCAGCAGCCAAAGGCTGGGCGATCCTAGCTCCTACAATGAGCAGTTCTTC. Its protein product is CASSQRLGDPSSYNEQFF.

The rearrangement links TRBV7-2 to TRBJ2-5, with a weak D call TRBD1 (5 bases). Between the trimmed V and J ends, which lost 2 bases and 3 bases, there was a span of 13 bases. This CDR3 has 15 amino acids. Germline lookup yields CDR1 SGHTA and CDR2 FQGNSA. This CDR3 is CASSLQGRVEETQYF. Written as DNA, the CDR3 is TGTGCCAGCAGCTTACAAGGCAGGGTGGAAGAGACCCAGTACTTC.

This clonotype was seen only a few times. The chain is built from TRBV5-1 and TRBJ2-4; possible D gene TRBD2, 5 bases. The CDR3 is made up of 16 amino acids. V was cut by 2 bases and J by 5 bases, with 17 bases left in between. Germline V CDR1 and CDR2: SGHRS, YFSETQ. CDR3 region: CASSFSTSSGENIQYF. The DNA of the CDR3 is TGCGCCAGCAGCTTTAGTACTTCGAGCGGTGAAAACATTCAGTACTTC.

V usage is TRBV12-3 or TRBV12-4 and J usage is TRBJ1-1; weak D call: TRBD1 (6 bases). This CDR3 has 16 amino acids. Trimming pared 4 bases from V and 5 bases from J, leaving 20 bases between. The CDR3 nucleotides read TGTGCCAGCAGTTACGGCATTGGTACAGGGCGGACTGAAGCTTTCTTT. Amino acid sequence: CASSYGIGTGRTEAFF.

This clonotype has at least ten counts. The chain employs TRBV28 and TRBJ1-4; tentative D call: TRBD1 (6 bases). V was trimmed by 4 bases and J by 4 bases, leaving 13 bases between them. Per the germline V gene, CDR1 is MDHEN and CDR2 is SYDVKM. This CDR3 is 15 amino acids long. CDR3: CASSSRDTYNEKLFF. CDR3 DNA sequence: TGTGCCAGCAGTTCCCGGGACACCTATAATGAAAAACTGTTTTTT. The whole variable domain, filled in from reference TRBV28 and TRBJ1-4, reads DVKVTQSSRYLVKRTGEKVFLECVQDMDHENMFWYRQDPGLGLRLIYFSYDVKMKEKGDIPEGYSVSREKKERFSLILESASTNQTSMYLCASSSRDTYNEKLFFGSGTQLSVL.

This clonotype has at least ten counts. The chain couples TRBV7-2 to TRBJ2-7, with TRBD2 identical over 7 bases. The CDR3 extends over 13 amino acids. The germline V gene has CDR1 SGHTA and CDR2 FQGNSA. Trimming cost V 5 bases and J 6 bases; bases outside gene matches: 7. The CDR3 here is CASSQVGGREQYF. CDR3 nucleotide sequence: TGTGCCAGCAGCCAAGTGGGAGGGCGCGAGCAGTACTTC.

The table lists this clonotype with many counts. V usage is TRBV7-2 and J usage is TRBJ2-7; D is uncertain. The germline gives CDR1 SGHTA, CDR2 FQGNSA. Between the trimmed V and J ends, which lost 6 bases and 2 bases, there was a span of 11 bases. The CDR3 loop spans 13 amino acids. The CDR3 DNA sequence: TGTGCCAGCAGGAGCAGCGAAACCTACGAGCAGTACTTC. Protein sequence: CASRSSETYEQYF.

In its sample, this clonotype was seen a few times. The rearrangement joins TRBV29-1 to TRBJ2-1, with D uncertain. The CDR3 runs to 16 residues. Per germline, CDR1 SQVTM and CDR2 ANQGSEA. The V end was cut by 7 bases, the J end by 0 bases, with 19 bases between. The CDR3 bases are TGCAGCGCGAGCGACCCAGAAGGAAGCTCCTACAATGAGCAGTTCTTC. Its protein product is CSASDPEGSSYNEQFF.

This clonotype was seen a few times. The J gene is TRBJ2-3, the V gene TRBV2; perhaps TRBD2 as D (5 bases). The V gene lost 7 bases and the J gene lost 4 bases, with 15 bases spanning the gap. There are 14 residues in the CDR3. Germline values: CDR1 SNHLY, CDR2 FYNNEI. CDR3 residues: CASTTTRSADTQYF. Written as DNA, the CDR3 is TGTGCCAGCACTACCACTAGGTCTGCAGATACGCAGTATTTT.

The V gene is TRBV2, the J gene TRBJ1-2; a weak D match, TRBD1 (6 bases). The V end was cut by 1 base, the J end by 10 bases, with 7 bases between. The CDR3 totals 11 residues. Germline V gene data show CDR1 as SNHLY and CDR2 as FYNNEI. For the CDR3, the DNA is TGTGCCAGCAGTGAAGGGACAGACTACACCTTC. Its translation is CASSEGTDYTF. The full variable domain, its missing parts supplied by reference TRBV2 and TRBJ1-2, is EPEVTQTPSHQVTQMGQEVILRCVPISNHLYFYWYRQILGQKVEFLVSFYNNEISEKSEIFDDQFSVERPDGSNFTLKIRSTKLEDSAMYFCASSEGTDYTFGSGTRLTVV.

This clonotype was counted between two and nine times. The chain combines TRBV29-1 with TRBJ2-1, with 12 bases identical to TRBD1. The germline V gene encodes CDR1 SQVTM and CDR2 ANQGSEA. J gave up 7 bases and V 2 bases, and 3 bases lay outside the gene matches. The CDR3 extends over 14 amino acids. The CDR3 protein is CSVELGQGANEQFF. DNA of the CDR3: TGCAGCGTTGAACTGGGACAGGGGGCGAATGAGCAGTTCTTC.

A remark on this clonotype: Possible read error: a much larger clone is one base away. The CDR3 region has the DNA TGTGCCGGCAGCTCCAACAGCGGGGAAGGCGGGGAGCTGTTTTTT. This codes for CAGSSNSGEGGELFF. This chain joins TRBV11-2 and TRBJ2-2, with 7 bases aligning to TRBD2. CDR1 and CDR2 from the germline V gene are SGHAT and FQNNGV. CDR3 length: 15 residues.

The J gene is TRBJ1-4, the V gene TRBV2, with D perhaps TRBD1 (5 bases). CDR1 and CDR2 (germline): SNHLY, FYNNEI. Trimming removed 6 bases from V and 1 base from J, with 15 bases in between. The CDR3 has 16 amino acids. CDR3 nucleotides: TGTGCCAGCAGCGCAACTGAAACAGGAACTAATGAAAAACTGTTTTTT. Translating gives CASSATETGTNEKLFF.

This clonotype was seen only a few times. V and J are TRBV7-3 and TRBJ2-1, with 10 bases lining up with TRBD2. J lost 8 bases, V lost 1 base, and 5 bases had no gene match. In germline, CDR1 is SGHTA, CDR2 FQGTGA. This CDR3 is 15 amino acids long. CDR3 loop: CASSLSLAGVDEQFF. The CDR3 coding sequence is TGTGCCAGCAGCTTAAGTCTAGCGGGGGTCGATGAGCAGTTCTTC.